This T cell receptor (beta chain) was captured by sequencing in a study of T cells in localized non-small cell lung cancer. Clones were read by immunoSEQ multiplex PCR, and TCRdb kept only the in-frame ones, dropping some. Here the sample spans about 18,000 clones, roughly 87% being singletons. Findings of the study overall: Tumor showed lower T cell clonality than uninvolved adjacent lung, where it was highest.

V was trimmed by 0 bases and J by 3 bases, leaving 10 bases between them. Germline V gene data show CDR1 as SGHDN and CDR2 as FVKESK. CDR3 length: 15 residues. Note on this clone: Its cognate antigen is unknown.

The chain has TRBV14 and TRBJ2-3; D is perhaps TRBD1 (5 bases). The sample here was peripheral blood, taken before any cancer treatment. The source is a male donor at least 60 years old with stage I lung adenocarcinoma. Written as DNA, the CDR3 is TGTGCCAGCAGCCAAGATGGGGCTTCTACAGATACGCAGTATTTT. It yields the protein CASSQDGASTDTQYF.